This TCR beta chain was sequenced during a study of blood T cell repertoires in COVID-19. On the study more broadly: Acute-phase and convalescent COVID-19 samples originated in the United States, Italy and Spain.

The germline V gene encodes CDR1 GTSNPN and CDR2 SVGIG (reference sequence). This CDR3 is 12 amino acids long. Trimming stripped 3 bases from V and 6 bases from J, with 11 bases between. The repertoire was sequenced with immunoSEQ multiplex PCR; TCRdb's copy has only in-frame clones and lacks some. The data contain approximately 210,000 clones, 80% of them singletons. The sequence derives from a young man with acute COVID-19. The V gene is TRBV30, the J gene TRBJ1-1, with a possible D match to TRBD1 (5 bases). The sequencing sample was made of PBMCs or T cells enriched from blood (not recorded which). The CDR3 DNA reads as TGTGCCTGGAGGGCGGGGACGGCTGAAGCTTTCTTT. Translated, it gives CAWRAGTAEAFF.